This T cell receptor (beta chain) came from a study of technical replicates of blood from four donors. This clone appeared once. Generated by immunoSEQ multiplex PCR, the TCRdb table keeps only in-frame clones and is missing some. The sample lists about 62,000 clones, over 85% occurring once. This receptor was taken from a human donor in good health. Some clones in this sample may be carry-over from other donors' samples. Material for sequencing was PBMCs.

DNA for the CDR3: TGTGCCAGCACCCTTAGGGCGGGCAACTCCTACAATGAGCAGTTCTTC. This gives the protein CASTLRAGNSYNEQFF. V usage is TRBV11-2 and J usage is TRBJ2-1; perhaps TRBD2 as D (5 bases). The germline CDR1 and CDR2 sequences are SGHAT and FQNNGV. This CDR3 comprises 16 residues. Trimming took 7 bases from V and 0 from J, leaving 16 bases between them.